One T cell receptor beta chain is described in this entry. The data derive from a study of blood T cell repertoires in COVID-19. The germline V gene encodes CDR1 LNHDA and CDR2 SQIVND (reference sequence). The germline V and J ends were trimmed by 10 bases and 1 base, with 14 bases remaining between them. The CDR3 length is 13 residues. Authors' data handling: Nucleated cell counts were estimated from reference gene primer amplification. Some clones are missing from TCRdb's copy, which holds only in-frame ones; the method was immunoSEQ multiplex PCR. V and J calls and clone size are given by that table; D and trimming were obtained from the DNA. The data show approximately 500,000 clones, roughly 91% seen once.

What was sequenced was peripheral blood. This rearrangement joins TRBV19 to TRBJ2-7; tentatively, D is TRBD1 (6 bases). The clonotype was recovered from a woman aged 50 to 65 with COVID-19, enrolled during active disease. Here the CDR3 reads CATTDRRSYEQYF. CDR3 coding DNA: TGTGCCACTACCGACAGGAGGTCCTACGAGCAGTACTTC.